This T cell receptor beta chain originates from a study of T-cell reconstitution after alpha-beta-depleted transplantation in children. The study's findings and limits: T-cell numbers and diversity, one year after transplant, stemmed largely from T cells that were newly produced. Elevated TCRbeta diversity at day 60 was traced, in some patients, to surviving recipient T cells and thymic progenitors. Reportedly, only several hundred clones from non-depleted graft cells drove alpha-beta T-cell counts at about two months.

This clonotype was observed at least ten times. What it recognizes is unknown. It was with unique molecular identifiers that the TCRbeta library was prepared. TCRdb ran MiXCR on the PCR reads and lists one entry per CDR3 protein. This sample has about 70,000 distinct CDR3 sequences, with 9.5% to 13% found just once. The length of the CDR3 is 17 residues. Trimming pared 0 bases from V and 1 base from J, leaving 15 bases between. The germline V gene encodes CDR1 SGDLS and CDR2 YYNGEE. The V call is TRBV9, the J call TRBJ2-3, with D tentatively TRBD2 (7 bases). Material: PBMCs, obtained before TCRalphabeta/CD19-depleted stem cell transplant. This sequence originates from a boy younger than 18 with acute myeloid leukemia, due to receive a stem cell transplant. The DNA for the CDR3 is TGTGCCAGCAGCGTAGCTACGGCGGGGGCCGGCACAGATACGCAGTATTTT. Translating gives CASSVATAGAGTDTQYF.